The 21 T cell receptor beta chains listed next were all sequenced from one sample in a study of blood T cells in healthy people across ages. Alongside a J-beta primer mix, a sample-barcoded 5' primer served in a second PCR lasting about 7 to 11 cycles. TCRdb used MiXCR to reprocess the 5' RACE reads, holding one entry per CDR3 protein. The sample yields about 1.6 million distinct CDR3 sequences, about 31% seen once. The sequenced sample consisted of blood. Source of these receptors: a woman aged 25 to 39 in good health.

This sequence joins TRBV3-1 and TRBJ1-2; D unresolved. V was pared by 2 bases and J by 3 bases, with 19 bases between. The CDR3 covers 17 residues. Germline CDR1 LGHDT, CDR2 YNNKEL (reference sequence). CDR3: CASSQSRHVLSDYGYTF. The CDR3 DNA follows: TGTGCCAGCAGCCAATCGCGACACGTTTTATCGGACTATGGCTACACCTTC.

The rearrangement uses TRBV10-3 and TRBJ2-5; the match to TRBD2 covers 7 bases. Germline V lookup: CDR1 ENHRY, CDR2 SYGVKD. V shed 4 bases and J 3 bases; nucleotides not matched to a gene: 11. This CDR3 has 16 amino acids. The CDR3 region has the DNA TGTGCCATCAGTGGGGTACTGGCTAGCGGAGAAGAGACCCAGTACTTC. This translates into CAISGVLASGEETQYF.

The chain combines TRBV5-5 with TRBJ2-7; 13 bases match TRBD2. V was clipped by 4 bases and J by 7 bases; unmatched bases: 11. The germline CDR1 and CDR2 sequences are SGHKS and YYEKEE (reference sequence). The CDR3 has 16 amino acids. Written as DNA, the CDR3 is TGTGCCAGCAGCAGGGGCGGGACTAGCGGGGTTTATGAGCAGTACTTC. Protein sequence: CASSRGGTSGVYEQYF. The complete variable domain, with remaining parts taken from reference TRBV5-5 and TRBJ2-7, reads DAGVTQSPTHLIKTRGQQVTLRCSPISGHKSVSWYQQVLGQGPQFIFQYYEKEERGRGNFPDRFSARQFPNYSSELNVNALLLGDSALYLCASSRGGTSGVYEQYFGPGTRLTVT.

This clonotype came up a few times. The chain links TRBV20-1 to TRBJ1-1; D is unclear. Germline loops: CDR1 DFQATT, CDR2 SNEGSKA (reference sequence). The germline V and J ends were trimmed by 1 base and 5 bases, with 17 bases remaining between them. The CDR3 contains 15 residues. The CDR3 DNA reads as TGCAGTGCTAGAGCCCCGCGGGATTTGAGTACTGAAGCTTTCTTT. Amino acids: CSARAPRDLSTEAFF.

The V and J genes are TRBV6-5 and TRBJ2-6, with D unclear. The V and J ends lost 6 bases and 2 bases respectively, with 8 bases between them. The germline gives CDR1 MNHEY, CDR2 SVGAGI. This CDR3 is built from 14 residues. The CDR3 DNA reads TGTGCCAGCAGGGATTACCCTGGGGCCAACGTCCTGACTTTC. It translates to CASRDYPGANVLTF.

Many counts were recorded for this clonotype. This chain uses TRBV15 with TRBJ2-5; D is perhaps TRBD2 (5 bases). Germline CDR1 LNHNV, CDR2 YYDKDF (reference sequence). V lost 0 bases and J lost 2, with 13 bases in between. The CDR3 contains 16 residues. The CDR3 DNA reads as TGTGCCACCAGCAGAGATAAACTAGTATTTCAAGAGACCCAGTACTTC. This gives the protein CATSRDKLVFQETQYF.

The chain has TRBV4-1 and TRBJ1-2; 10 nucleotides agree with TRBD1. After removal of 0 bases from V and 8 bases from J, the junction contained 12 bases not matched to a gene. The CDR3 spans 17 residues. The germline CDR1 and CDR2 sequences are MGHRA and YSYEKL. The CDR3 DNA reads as TGCGCCAGCAGCCAAGAAGCCCGGGGACAGGGGACGAGAGGCTACACCTTC. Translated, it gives CASSQEARGQGTRGYTF.

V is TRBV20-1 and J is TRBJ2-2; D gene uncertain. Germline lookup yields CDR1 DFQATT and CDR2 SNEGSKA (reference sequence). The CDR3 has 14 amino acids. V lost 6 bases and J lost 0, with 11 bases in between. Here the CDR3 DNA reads TGCAGTGCCAGTAGTTACGCGAACACCGGGGAGCTGTTTTTT. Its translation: CSASSYANTGELFF.

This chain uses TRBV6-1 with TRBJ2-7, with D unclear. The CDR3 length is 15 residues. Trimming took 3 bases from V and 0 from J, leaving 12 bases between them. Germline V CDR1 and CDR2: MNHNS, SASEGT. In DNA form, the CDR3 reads TGTGCCAGCAGTGAGTTCAGCGCCAGCTCCTACGAGCAGTACTTC. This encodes CASSEFSASSYEQYF.

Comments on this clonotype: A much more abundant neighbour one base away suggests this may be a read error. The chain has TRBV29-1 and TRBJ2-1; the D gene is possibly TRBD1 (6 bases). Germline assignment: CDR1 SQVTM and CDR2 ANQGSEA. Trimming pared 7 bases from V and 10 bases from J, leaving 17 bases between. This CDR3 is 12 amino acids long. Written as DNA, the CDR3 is TGCAGCGAGAGGGGTACAGGGAGCGAGCAGTTCTTC. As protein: CSERGTGSEQFF.

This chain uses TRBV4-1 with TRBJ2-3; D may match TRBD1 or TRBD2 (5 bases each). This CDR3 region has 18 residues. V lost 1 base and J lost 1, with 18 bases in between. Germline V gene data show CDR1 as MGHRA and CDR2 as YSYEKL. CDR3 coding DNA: TGCGCCAGCAGCCAAGTGGCAGGCCGGGGACCCGGCACAGATACGCAGTATTTT. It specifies CASSQVAGRGPGTDTQYF.

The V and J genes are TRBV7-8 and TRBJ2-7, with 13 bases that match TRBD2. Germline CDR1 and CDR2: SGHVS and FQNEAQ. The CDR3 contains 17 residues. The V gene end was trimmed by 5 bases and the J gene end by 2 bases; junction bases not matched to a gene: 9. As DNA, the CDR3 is TGTGCCAGCAGCCCGTCACTAGCGGGAGGGGGGGCCTACGAGCAGTACTTC. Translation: CASSPSLAGGGAYEQYF.

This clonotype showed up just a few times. The CDR3 bases are TGTGCCAGCAGCAAAGCGCACGGGGCTGTTAACTATGGCTACACCTTC. This sequence encodes CASSKAHGAVNYGYTF. The V and J genes are TRBV21-1 and TRBJ1-2; TRBD1 reflects the table's D call only, with no check against the DNA. TRBV21-1 is labeled a pseudogene. The CDR3 is 16 amino acids.

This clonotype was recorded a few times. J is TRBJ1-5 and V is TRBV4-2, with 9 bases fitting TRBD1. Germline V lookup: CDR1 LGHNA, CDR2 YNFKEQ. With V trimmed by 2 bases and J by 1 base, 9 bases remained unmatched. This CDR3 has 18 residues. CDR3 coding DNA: TGTGCCAGCAGCCAAAGTACAGGGGGCGCATACAGCAATCAGCCCCAGCATTTT. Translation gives CASSQSTGGAYSNQPQHF.

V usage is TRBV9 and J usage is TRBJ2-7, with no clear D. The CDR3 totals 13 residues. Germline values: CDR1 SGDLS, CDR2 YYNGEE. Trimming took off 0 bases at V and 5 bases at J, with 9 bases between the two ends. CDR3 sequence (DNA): TGTGCCAGCAGCGTAGACCTTGCGGACGAGCAGTACTTC. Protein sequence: CASSVDLADEQYF.

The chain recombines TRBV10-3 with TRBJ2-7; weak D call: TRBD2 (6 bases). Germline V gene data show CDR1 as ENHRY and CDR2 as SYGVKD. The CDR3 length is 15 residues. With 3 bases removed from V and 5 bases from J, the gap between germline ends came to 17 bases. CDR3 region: CAISEQQRRGDEQYF. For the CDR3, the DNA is TGTGCCATCAGTGAACAGCAGCGACGCGGGGACGAGCAGTACTTC.

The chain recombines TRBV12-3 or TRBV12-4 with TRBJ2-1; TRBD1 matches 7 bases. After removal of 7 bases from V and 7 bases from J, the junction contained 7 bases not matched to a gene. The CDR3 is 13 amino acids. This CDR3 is CASNPTRGNEQFF. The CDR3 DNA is TGTGCCAGCAATCCAACCAGGGGGAATGAGCAGTTCTTC.

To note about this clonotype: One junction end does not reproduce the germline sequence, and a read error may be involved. For the CDR3, the DNA is TGTGCCAGCAGCCCTGGGGCAGGGGTGACTGGCTGCACCTTC. Amino acids: CASSPGAGVTGCTF. The chain carries TRBV7-6 and TRBJ1-2; a possible D gene is TRBD1 (6 bases). Germline V gene sequence: CDR1 SGHVS, CDR2 FNYEAQ. The CDR3 spans 14 residues.

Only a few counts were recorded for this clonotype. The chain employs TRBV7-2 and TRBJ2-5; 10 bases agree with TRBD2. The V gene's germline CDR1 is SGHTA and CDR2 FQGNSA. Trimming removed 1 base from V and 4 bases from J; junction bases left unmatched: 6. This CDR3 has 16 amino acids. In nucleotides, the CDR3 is TGTGCCAGCAGCTTAGGGCCCCTAGCGGGGGTAGAGACCCAGTACTTC. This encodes CASSLGPLAGVETQYF.

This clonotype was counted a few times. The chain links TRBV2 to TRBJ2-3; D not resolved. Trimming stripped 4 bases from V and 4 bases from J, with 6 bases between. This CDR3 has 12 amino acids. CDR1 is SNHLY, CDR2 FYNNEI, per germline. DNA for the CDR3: TGTGCCAGCAGTGGGGCGTCAGATACGCAGTATTTT. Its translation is CASSGASDTQYF.

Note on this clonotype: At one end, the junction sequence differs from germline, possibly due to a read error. This CDR3 is CANSLNSRGPISYNEQFF. As DNA, the CDR3 is TGTGCCAACAGCTTGAATTCTAGGGGGCCAATCTCCTACAATGAGCAGTTCTTC. The chain employs TRBV11-2 and TRBJ2-1; TRBD1 agrees at 7 bases. This CDR3 is built from 18 residues. Germline V gene sequence: CDR1 SGHAT, CDR2 FQNNGV.